This entry is about one T cell receptor beta chain. Its antigen is currently unknown. This CDR3 spans 16 amino acids. Trimming removed 2 bases from V and 11 bases from J, with 19 bases in between. CDR1 is MGHRA and CDR2 is YSYEKL in the germline V gene. This sample is drawn from a study of Graves' ophthalmopathy and Graves' hyperthyroidism. On the study more broadly: Hyperthyroidism was classified as stable if no ophthalmopathy occurred within 18 months of follow-up.

Each hyperthyroidism patient was newly diagnosed, with under 2 months' duration, and aged 18 to 65. It was on clinical symptoms, serum thyroxine, TRAb, thyroid ultrasound and orbital computed tomography that diagnosis relied. From RNA, the CDR3 regions of TCR beta chains were amplified and sequenced. HTBI-primed first-round RT-PCR preceded second-round multiplex PCR. TCRdb analysed the multiplex PCR reads with MiXCR anew, one entry per CDR3 protein. The sample has 580,000 or so distinct CDR3 sequences; under 40% are singletons. Study-level points and caveats: Most thyroid clonotypes with frequency above 0.001 were detected in blood too.

The TCR was taken from an adult man with Graves' hyperthyroidism. The gene calls are TRBV4-1 and TRBJ1-6; weak D call: TRBD1 (5 bases). The sequencing input was peripheral blood or thyroid tissue (not recorded which). CDR3 loop: CASSQTGDWANPPLHF. DNA for the CDR3: TGCGCCAGCAGCCAAACTGGGGACTGGGCGAATCCACCCCTCCACTTT.